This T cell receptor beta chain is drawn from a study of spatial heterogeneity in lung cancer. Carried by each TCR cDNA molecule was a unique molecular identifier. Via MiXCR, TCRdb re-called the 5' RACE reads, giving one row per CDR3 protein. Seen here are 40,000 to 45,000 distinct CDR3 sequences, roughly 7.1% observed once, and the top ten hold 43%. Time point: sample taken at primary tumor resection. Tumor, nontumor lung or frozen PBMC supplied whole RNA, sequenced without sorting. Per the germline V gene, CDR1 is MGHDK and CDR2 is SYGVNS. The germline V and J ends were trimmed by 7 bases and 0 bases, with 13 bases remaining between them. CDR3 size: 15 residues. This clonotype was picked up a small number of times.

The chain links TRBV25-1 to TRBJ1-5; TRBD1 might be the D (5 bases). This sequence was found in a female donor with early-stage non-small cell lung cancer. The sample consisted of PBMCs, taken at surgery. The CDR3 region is CASNCPGYSNQPQHF. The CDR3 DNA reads TGTGCCAGCAATTGTCCAGGGTATAGCAATCAGCCCCAGCATTTT.